What follows describes a single TCR beta chain. The germline V gene encodes CDR1 MNHNY and CDR2 SVGAGI (reference sequence). This CDR3 has 15 amino acids. Trimming took 6 bases from V and 2 from J, leaving 15 bases between them. The data belong to a study of shared clonotypes between healthy human individuals. How the authors handled the data: Junction-only sequences produced by ImmunoSEQ had no quality scores, so filtering differed. Sequencing used immunoSEQ multiplex PCR; TCRdb keeps in-frame clones, though not all of them. The DNA was the basis for D and trimming; V, J and clone size are from that table. The sample holds roughly 2 million clones, over 85% seen once.

The V and J genes are TRBV6-6 and TRBJ2-3; a possible D gene is TRBD1 (5 bases). The sequenced sample consisted of naive CD4+ T cells sorted from blood. Described subset: CD45RA+ positively selected. The TCR was taken from a man between 18 and 35 years old in good health. In nucleotides, the CDR3 is TGTGCCAGCAGGTCACAGGAGACCCTCACAGATACGCAGTATTTT. It encodes CASRSQETLTDTQYF.